This record covers a single T cell receptor (beta chain). This record belongs to a study of shared clonotypes between healthy human individuals. Measured with immunoSEQ multiplex PCR; TCRdb has only the in-frame clones, and not every one. The sample shows about 500,000 clones, roughly four fifths of them seen only once. The sequence was obtained from a woman in her forties in good health. Some clones in this sample may be carry-over from other donors' samples. Material for sequencing was PBMCs.

CDR3 residues: CASSLMKEQYF. In DNA, the CDR3 is TGTGCCAGCAGCTTGATGAAAGAGCAGTACTTC. This chain joins TRBV5-6 and TRBJ2-7; D unresolved. The V gene lost 1 base and the J gene lost 7 bases, with 6 bases spanning the gap. Per germline, CDR1 SGHDT and CDR2 YYEEEE. The length of the CDR3 is 11 residues. The full variable domain, with the rest looked up from reference TRBV5-6 and TRBJ2-7, is DAGVTQSPTHLIKTRGQQVTLRCSPKSGHDTVSWYQQALGQGPQFIFQYYEEEERQRGNFPDRFSGHQFPNYSSELNVNALLLGDSALYLCASSLMKEQYFGPGTRLTVT.